This is a list of T cell receptor beta chains from one sample in a study of T cells expressing NK-cell markers. TCRdb reanalyzed the 5' RACE reads, giving one entry per CDR3 protein sequence and no DNA. The ten most abundant clones cover roughly 3.4% of a sample with approximately 550,000 distinct CDR3 sequences. Sequencing used blood T cells: a sorted CD56 or NKG2C T cell subset, CD4+ or CD8+ T cells, or bulk PBMC T cells (not recorded which). These receptors originate from a man aged 18 to 30 in good health. Both conserved end residues are part of each CDR3. Fields, in order: V gene, J gene, CDR3 protein.

TRBV2	TRBJ2-5	CASSPGTTYQETQYF
TRBV9	TRBJ1-5	CASSVDGRVGLPQPQHF
TRBV2	TRBJ1-2	CASSARAGPEIGGYTF
TRBV12-3/TRBV12-4	TRBJ2-2	CASSLQGTNTGELFF
TRBV7-3	TRBJ2-5	CASSLRGRGYQETQYF
TRBV5-5	TRBJ2-3	CASSFMTSGSADTQYF
TRBV7-2	TRBJ2-7	CASSLGRTGYEQYF
TRBV4-3	TRBJ2-2	CASSQDFGAVGTGELFF
TRBV29-1	TRBJ2-2	CSVEDPFSGNTGELFF
TRBV18	TRBJ2-1	CASSPGGQGQNEQFF
TRBV6-4	TRBJ2-3	CASSESGSSTDTQYF
TRBV4-3	TRBJ2-1	CASSHFTLGNEQFF
TRBV6-5	TRBJ1-1	CASGRQTEAFF
TRBV6-1	TRBJ2-2	CASSGREWIGELFF